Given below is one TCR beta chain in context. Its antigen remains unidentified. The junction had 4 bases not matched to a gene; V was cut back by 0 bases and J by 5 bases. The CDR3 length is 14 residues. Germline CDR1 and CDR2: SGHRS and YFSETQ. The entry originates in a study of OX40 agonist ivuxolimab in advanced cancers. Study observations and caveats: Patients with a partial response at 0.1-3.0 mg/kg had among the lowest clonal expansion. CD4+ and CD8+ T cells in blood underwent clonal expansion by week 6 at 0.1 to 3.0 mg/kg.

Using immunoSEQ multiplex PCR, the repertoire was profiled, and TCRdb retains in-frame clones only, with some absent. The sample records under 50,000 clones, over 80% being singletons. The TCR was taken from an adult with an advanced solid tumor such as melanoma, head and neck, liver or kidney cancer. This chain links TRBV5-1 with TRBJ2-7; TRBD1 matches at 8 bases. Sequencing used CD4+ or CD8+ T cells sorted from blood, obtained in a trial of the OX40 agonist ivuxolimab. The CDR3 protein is CASSLVPGGDEQYF. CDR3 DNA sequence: TGCGCCAGCAGCTTGGTTCCAGGGGGCGACGAGCAGTACTTC.